These 10 T cell receptor beta chains came from one sample sequenced in a study of shared clonotypes between healthy human individuals. Profiled with immunoSEQ multiplex PCR; TCRdb holds only in-frame clones, not every one. Among more than 2 million clones listed, about 94% were seen once. Source material: naive CD4+ T cells sorted from blood. Indicated subset: CD45RA+ positively selected. All receptors come from a man aged 18-30 years in good health.

V gene TRBV29-1 combines with J gene TRBJ2-3; D is tentatively TRBD1 or TRBD2 (5 bases each). Trimming took 7 bases from V and 6 from J, leaving 14 bases between them. Germline CDR1 and CDR2: SQVTM and ANQGSEA. This CDR3 is built from 12 residues. The DNA of the CDR3 is TGCAGCGCCCTAAGGGGACGGGATACGCAGTATTTT. Translated, it gives CSALRGRDTQYF.

The chain recombines TRBV5-8 with TRBJ2-3, with a possible D match to TRBD2 (7 bases). The CDR3 length is 14 residues. The germline gives CDR1 SGHTS, CDR2 YDEGEE. Trimming stripped 9 bases from V and 6 bases from J, with 20 bases between. The CDR3 here is CATRGRGAPDTQYF. The CDR3 DNA is TGTGCCACCCGGGGACGGGGGGCCCCCGATACGCAGTATTTT.

The rearrangement joins TRBV10-3 to TRBJ2-5; the D is unclear. CDR3 length: 13 amino acids. V was pared by 2 bases and J by 5 bases, with 9 bases between. CDR1 is ENHRY, CDR2 SYGVKD, per germline. The CDR3 coding sequence is TGTGCCATCAGTGAGAGCGTCACTGAGACCCAGTACTTC. It translates to CAISESVTETQYF.

In this sample, this clone turned up once. This chain uses TRBV30 with TRBJ2-1, with TRBD2 identical over 14 bases. Germline values: CDR1 GTSNPN, CDR2 SVGIG (reference sequence). This CDR3 spans 16 amino acids. The V gene end was trimmed by 2 bases and the J gene end by 6 bases; junction bases not matched to a gene: 6. The CDR3 region is CAWSTGTSGRGNEQFF. The DNA of the CDR3 is TGTGCCTGGAGTACAGGGACTAGCGGGAGAGGCAATGAGCAGTTCTTC.

V gene TRBV4-3 combines with J gene TRBJ2-1; TRBD2 might be the D (6 bases). The CDR3 is made up of 15 amino acids. Germline V lookup: CDR1 LGHNA, CDR2 YSLEER. Trimming shortened V by 1 base and J by 6 bases, and 13 bases separated the two germline ends. The CDR3 DNA follows: TGCGCCAGCAGCCAAGCGGGAGAGGCCCTCAATGAGCAGTTCTTC. It codes for CASSQAGEALNEQFF.

The chain employs TRBV4-3 and TRBJ2-3; 7 bases fit TRBD2. The CDR3 covers 16 residues. Germline-derived CDR1 and CDR2 are LGHNA and YSLEER. With 1 base clipped from V and 0 bases from J, the junction kept 4 bases outside the gene matches. The CDR3 sequence is CASSQGGTTSTDTQYF. As DNA, the CDR3 is TGCGCCAGCAGCCAAGGAGGGACTACCAGCACAGATACGCAGTATTTT.

About this clone: Other DNA variants within this sample encode the same CDR3. CDR3 coding DNA: TGTGCCAGCAGCCCTGGGGGGGCGGGCGAGCAGTACTTC. Translating it yields CASSPGGAGEQYF. The chain links TRBV7-9 to TRBJ2-7, with a weak D call TRBD2 (7 bases). Trimming shortened V by 5 bases and J by 6 bases, and 14 bases separated the two germline ends. The length of the CDR3 is 13 residues. Germline V gene sequence: CDR1 SEHNR, CDR2 FQNEAQ (reference sequence).

The chain uses TRBV7-2 and TRBJ2-1; 11 bases are shared with TRBD2. The CDR3 runs 16 residues. Germline CDR1 SGHTA, CDR2 FQGNSA. With 4 bases clipped from V and 5 bases from J, the junction kept 7 bases outside the gene matches. CDR3 protein: CASSSLAGGRDNEQFF. The DNA of the CDR3 is TGTGCCAGCAGCTCCTTAGCGGGAGGGCGCGACAATGAGCAGTTCTTC.

The gene calls are TRBV5-1 and TRBJ2-2, with TRBD1 matching 9 bases. V was clipped by 4 bases and J by 4 bases; unmatched bases: 5. The CDR3 length is 15 residues. Germline V lookup: CDR1 SGHRS, CDR2 YFSETQ. The chain's CDR3 is CASSPWDRATGELFF. The CDR3 bases are TGCGCCAGCAGCCCTTGGGACAGGGCCACCGGGGAGCTGTTTTTT.

The chain is built from TRBV5-4 and TRBJ2-2; perhaps TRBD2 as D (5 bases). This CDR3 region has 15 residues. The V end lost 9 bases, the J end lost 5 bases, and 20 bases lay between the germline ends. CDR1 and CDR2 (germline): SGHNT, YYREEE (reference sequence). The CDR3 DNA sequence: TGTGCCACCAATTCCGCGGGCGGACGGACCGGGGAGCTGTTTTTT. Translation gives CATNSAGGRTGELFF.